Listed below are T cell receptor beta chains from one sample, sequenced in a study of T cells after yellow fever vaccination. TCRdb re-analysed the 5' RACE reads in MiXCR, keeping a single row per CDR3 protein. The sample contains around 530,000 distinct CDR3 sequences, about 15% of which appear only once. The source was PBMCs, collected 5 days after the first yellow fever vaccination. These receptors were collected from a man younger than 35 who received the YFV17D yellow fever vaccine. Both conserved end residues are trimmed from each CDR3.

v_call: TRBV27; j_call: TRBJ2-5; cdr3_aa: ASYSLAGAQETQY
v_call: TRBV20-1; j_call: TRBJ2-5; cdr3_aa: SAKDRGRGETQY
v_call: TRBV5-1; j_call: TRBJ2-1; cdr3_aa: ASSLGQGTNEQF
v_call: TRBV7-2; j_call: TRBJ1-2; cdr3_aa: ASSLTGFNYGYT
v_call: TRBV5-5; j_call: TRBJ2-4; cdr3_aa: ASSFEGVLAKNIQY
v_call: TRBV7-8; j_call: TRBJ2-1; cdr3_aa: ASSLLTSGGDEQF
v_call: TRBV6-2/TRBV6-3; j_call: TRBJ2-1; cdr3_aa: ASSYSIGGHGGSYNEQF
v_call: TRBV15; j_call: TRBJ1-2; cdr3_aa: ATSRLTGTYGYT
v_call: TRBV30; j_call: TRBJ1-5; cdr3_aa: AWSTGQGNQPQH
v_call: TRBV18; j_call: TRBJ2-7; cdr3_aa: ASSPPLTGSYEQY
v_call: TRBV29-1; j_call: TRBJ2-1; cdr3_aa: SVDGSSGVSYNEQF
v_call: TRBV7-2; j_call: TRBJ1-1; cdr3_aa: ASSDRAPTEAF
v_call: TRBV5-1; j_call: TRBJ2-3; cdr3_aa: ASSLEFRGGVDTQY
v_call: TRBV10-1; j_call: TRBJ2-3; cdr3_aa: ASSEVSSDTQY
v_call: TRBV29-1; j_call: TRBJ1-2; cdr3_aa: TSLDSANYGYT
v_call: TRBV5-1; j_call: TRBJ1-5; cdr3_aa: ASSLRGSPDQPQH
v_call: TRBV4-3; j_call: TRBJ2-7; cdr3_aa: ASSLKLQREAYEQY
v_call: TRBV27; j_call: TRBJ1-5; cdr3_aa: ASSFPGADQPQH
v_call: TRBV9; j_call: TRBJ2-1; cdr3_aa: ASSVDGTDYNEQF
v_call: TRBV15; j_call: TRBJ1-5; cdr3_aa: ATSSGDRGWQPQH
v_call: TRBV2; j_call: TRBJ2-5; cdr3_aa: ASIGLAGAFQETQY
v_call: TRBV5-1; j_call: TRBJ2-1; cdr3_aa: ASSLAVGGYNEQF
v_call: TRBV5-1; j_call: TRBJ2-7; cdr3_aa: ASSLGRSTSEQY
v_call: TRBV18; j_call: TRBJ1-5; cdr3_aa: ASSQGVSQPQH